Shown below are 27 T cell receptor beta chains from a single sample sequenced in a study of T cell clonotyping in hematopoietic cell transplantation. The method was immunoSEQ multiplex PCR; TCRdb's version includes in-frame clones alone and lacks a portion of them. Of thousands of clones detected, roughly a third appear once; the ten largest clones hold approximately 20%. The source material was peripheral blood mononuclear cells, sampled 30 days after allogeneic stem cell transplant. All receptors derive from a female patient between 60 and 69 years old who had an allogeneic stem cell transplant, so the T cells may come from the graft donor. Some clones in this sample may be carry-over from other donors' samples.

This clone was observed a few times. The chain uses TRBV25-1 and TRBJ2-7; 12 positions match TRBD1. The CDR3 contains 14 residues. CDR1 is MGHDK and CDR2 is SYGVNS in the germline V gene. Losses at the gene ends were 5 bases for V and 4 bases for J; bases not matched to a gene: 3. CDR3 sequence reads: CASSQGQGAYEQYF. The CDR3 coding sequence is TGTGCCAGCAGTCAGGGACAGGGGGCTTACGAGCAGTACTTC.

The chain is built from TRBV4-1 and TRBJ1-2, with TRBD1 as a possible D gene (6 bases). The CDR3 loop spans 16 amino acids. The V and J ends lost 1 base and 4 bases respectively, with 16 bases between them. Germline V gene sequence: CDR1 MGHRA, CDR2 YSYEKL. CDR3 residues: CASSQVAGGASYGYTF. The DNA of the CDR3 is TGCGCCAGCAGCCAAGTCGCCGGGGGCGCTTCCTATGGCTACACCTTC.

The sample holds a few counts of this clone. This chain uses TRBV30 with TRBJ2-7; tentative D call: TRBD2 (5 bases). CDR3 length: 12 residues. Germline lookup yields CDR1 GTSNPN and CDR2 SVGIG (reference sequence). The CDR3 DNA follows: TGTGTGTTAGAGGGTCCAGCCTACGAGCAGTACTTC. Translation: CVLEGPAYEQYF.

The gene calls are TRBV29-1 and TRBJ2-1, with 14 bases lining up with TRBD2. V lost 6 bases to trimming and J lost 1 base; unmatched junction nucleotides: 14. CDR1 and CDR2 from the germline V gene are SQVTM and ANQGSEA. The CDR3 is made up of 19 amino acids. CDR3 region: CSVAGTSGSGPGSYNEQFF. The DNA for the CDR3 is TGCAGCGTCGCCGGGACTAGCGGGAGTGGTCCGGGGTCCTACAATGAGCAGTTCTTC.

V gene TRBV11-2 combines with J gene TRBJ2-1; D is unresolved. Germline V gene sequence: CDR1 SGHAT, CDR2 FQNNGV. V was cut by 5 bases and J by 8 bases, with 10 bases left in between. This CDR3 contains 12 residues. Here the CDR3 reads CASSPLGHEQFF. The CDR3 DNA sequence: TGTGCCAGCAGCCCCCTCGGGCATGAGCAGTTCTTC.

This clone was picked up a small number of times. The chain has TRBV10-3 and TRBJ2-7; D remains ambiguous. In germline, CDR1 is ENHRY, CDR2 SYGVKD. This CDR3 spans 13 amino acids. With 0 bases removed from V and 5 bases from J, the gap between germline ends came to 8 bases. The CDR3 DNA sequence: TGTGCCATCAGTGAGTCGGGAAGGGACGAGCAGTACTTC. Translating gives CAISESGRDEQYF.

The chain has TRBV30 and TRBJ2-2; D may be TRBD2 (6 bases). CDR1 and CDR2 (germline): GTSNPN, SVGIG (reference sequence). Deletions cut 0 bases from V and 0 bases from J, with 11 bases between. The CDR3 covers 16 residues. CDR3 amino acids: CAWSVGAGANTGELFF. The CDR3 DNA sequence: TGTGCCTGGAGTGTTGGAGCGGGTGCGAACACCGGGGAGCTGTTTTTT. Filled out from reference TRBV30 and TRBJ2-2, the complete variable domain reads SQTIHQWPATLVQPVGSPLSLECTVEGTSNPNLYWYRQAAGRGLQLLFYSVGIGQISSEVPQNLSASRPQDRQFILSSKKLLLSDSGFYLCAWSVGAGANTGELFFGEGSRLTVL.

This sequence joins TRBV7-2 and TRBJ1-1; D unresolved. This CDR3 is built from 13 residues. Germline lookup yields CDR1 SGHTA and CDR2 FQGNSA. V was shortened by 5 bases and J by 3 bases, with 10 bases between the two germline ends. CDR3 protein: CASSQRRYTEAFF. CDR3 nucleotides: TGTGCCAGCAGCCAACGAAGGTACACTGAAGCTTTCTTT.

The V gene is TRBV6-5, the J gene TRBJ1-1; no clear D. Trimming removed 2 bases at V and 6 bases at J, with 7 bases between. This CDR3 region has 12 residues. The germline gives CDR1 MNHEY, CDR2 SVGAGI. CDR3 in amino acids: CASSYAQSEAFF. As DNA, the CDR3 is TGTGCCAGCAGTTACGCTCAGTCTGAAGCTTTCTTT.

The chain carries TRBV29-1 and TRBJ2-5, with TRBD2 as a possible D gene (5 bases). The germline V and J ends were trimmed by 2 bases and 11 bases, with 18 bases remaining between them. CDR3 length equals 13 residues. Per germline, CDR1 SQVTM and CDR2 ANQGSEA. In DNA, the CDR3 is TGCAGCGTTGAAAACTCAGTCCGCGGGCAGCAGTACTTC. It translates to CSVENSVRGQQYF.

This clone was counted a few times. This chain joins TRBV25-1 and TRBJ1-2; D uncertain. Germline V gene sequence: CDR1 MGHDK, CDR2 SYGVNS. V gave up 4 bases and J gave up 5 bases, with 5 bases separating them. The CDR3 has 11 residues. This CDR3 is CASSAGYGYTF. In nucleotides, the CDR3 is TGTGCCAGCAGTGCGGGGTATGGCTACACCTTC.

The chain is built from TRBV25-1 and TRBJ1-2; D remains ambiguous. V was clipped by 5 bases and J by 0 bases, with 7 bases between them. Germline CDR1 and CDR2: MGHDK and SYGVNS. The CDR3 is 13 residues long. CDR3 residues: CASSLGTNYGYTF. The CDR3 region has the DNA TGTGCCAGCAGTCTAGGCACTAACTATGGCTACACCTTC.

This clone was seen only once. V and J are TRBV6-6 and TRBJ2-7, with D unresolved. The germline V gene encodes CDR1 MNHNY and CDR2 SVGAGI (reference sequence). V lost 5 bases and J 1 base, leaving 9 bases between the germline ends. This CDR3 region has 13 residues. CDR3 loop: CASSVPLSYEQYF. The CDR3 DNA follows: TGTGCCAGCAGTGTTCCCTTATCCTACGAGCAGTACTTC.

The chain joins TRBV30 to TRBJ1-5; D is ambiguous. Germline CDR1 is GTSNPN and CDR2 is SVGIG (reference sequence). V was trimmed by 2 bases and J by 0 bases, leaving 11 bases between them. The CDR3 runs to 15 residues. CDR3 coding DNA: TGTGCCTGGAGTAGAGGGCCCGGTAGCAATCAGCCCCAGCATTTT. Protein: CAWSRGPGSNQPQHF.

The chain employs TRBV30 and TRBJ1-1; D remains unclear. This CDR3 has 11 residues. With 5 bases removed from V and 2 bases from J, the gap between germline ends came to 6 bases. From germline, CDR1 is GTSNPN and CDR2 SVGIG (reference sequence). CDR3 DNA: TGTGCCTGGGGGGTAAACACTGAAGCTTTCTTT. Encoded protein: CAWGVNTEAFF.

The chain combines TRBV6-5 with TRBJ1-4; possibly TRBD1 for D (5 bases). V lost 6 bases and J 2 bases, leaving 13 bases between the germline ends. There are 15 residues in the CDR3. The germline V gene encodes CDR1 MNHEY and CDR2 SVGAGI. DNA of the CDR3: TGTGCCAGCAGAGCAGGGATACGCACTAATGAAAAACTGTTTTTT. This sequence encodes CASRAGIRTNEKLFF.

J is TRBJ2-7 and V is TRBV30; 7 bases align to TRBD1. The CDR3 is 14 amino acids. Looked up from germline, CDR1 is GTSNPN and CDR2 is SVGIG (reference sequence). The trim removed 3 bases at V and 7 bases at J, leaving 12 bases unmatched. The CDR3 region has the DNA TGTGCCTGGAGGACAGGGAAAGACTGGGGGGAGCAGTACTTC. Its protein is CAWRTGKDWGEQYF.

This clone showed up just a few times. V is TRBV30 and J is TRBJ2-7; perhaps D is TRBD1 or TRBD2 (6 bases each). The CDR3 extends over 14 amino acids. The ends were cut back, 2 bases at V and 0 bases at J, with 11 bases in the middle. Germline loops: CDR1 GTSNPN, CDR2 SVGIG (reference sequence). CDR3 DNA sequence: TGTGCCTGGAGTATGGGGGGCGCCTCCTACGAGCAGTACTTC. It yields the protein CAWSMGGASYEQYF.

This rearrangement joins TRBV27 to TRBJ1-6; D not resolved. Germline V CDR1 and CDR2: MNHEY, SMNVEV (reference sequence). The CDR3 has 15 residues. Trimming pared 2 bases from V and 2 bases from J, leaving 7 bases between. This chain's CDR3 is CASSLGETYNSPLHF. CDR3 nucleotides: TGTGCCAGCAGTTTAGGGGAAACCTATAATTCACCCCTCCACTTT.

The chain is built from TRBV30 and TRBJ2-7; D is perhaps TRBD1 (5 bases). V was shortened by 3 bases and J by 6 bases, with 9 bases between the two germline ends. The CDR3 consists of 11 residues. Germline V gene sequence: CDR1 GTSNPN, CDR2 SVGIG (reference sequence). The CDR3 here is CAWSQDSEQYF. CDR3 bases: TGTGCCTGGAGCCAAGACAGCGAGCAGTACTTC.

This clone was seen a few times. The CDR3 DNA is TGTGCCAGCAGTTCGCCCAGGACGGGGAACACTGAAGCTTTCTTT. The encoded protein is CASSSPRTGNTEAFF. V gene TRBV6-5 combines with J gene TRBJ1-1; D gene unclear. CDR1 MNHEY and CDR2 SVGAGI come from the germline V gene. The V gene lost 4 bases and the J gene lost 1 base, with 13 bases spanning the gap. There are 15 residues in the CDR3.

This chain joins TRBV5-6 and TRBJ1-5, with 9 bases aligning to TRBD1. The CDR3 contains 14 residues. V lost 4 bases and J lost 7; bases outside the gene matches: 6. Germline CDR1 and CDR2: SGHDT and YYEEEE. This CDR3 reads CASSPGQGGQPQHF. Here the CDR3 DNA reads TGTGCCAGCAGCCCGGGACAGGGTGGCCAGCCCCAGCATTTT.

Only a few counts were recorded for this clone. This chain links TRBV6-1 with TRBJ1-5, with D uncertain. Trimming took 0 bases from V and 3 from J, leaving 18 bases between them. Per the germline V gene, CDR1 is MNHNS and CDR2 is SASEGT. The CDR3 loop spans 18 amino acids. The CDR3 coding sequence is TGTGCCAGCAGTGAAGCAGTCCCCGGCCTTCCCCCCAATCAGCCCCAGCATTTT. It is translated as CASSEAVPGLPPNQPQHF.

The chain joins TRBV30 to TRBJ1-2; weak D call: TRBD1 (5 bases). Germline CDR1 and CDR2: GTSNPN and SVGIG (reference sequence). V was clipped by 6 bases and J by 2 bases, with 16 bases between them. The CDR3 has 14 residues. The CDR3 spells CACTLGGNNYGYTF. DNA of the CDR3: TGTGCCTGCACCCTCGGGGGGAACAACTATGGCTACACCTTC.

This clone was seen only a few times. V is TRBV30 and J is TRBJ1-5, with D unclear. CDR3 size: 13 residues. The V end was cut by 0 bases, the J end by 7 bases, with 10 bases between. Germline V lookup: CDR1 GTSNPN, CDR2 SVGIG (reference sequence). The DNA of the CDR3 is TGTGCCTGGAGTGTACAAACTTCGCAGCCCCAGCATTTT. It is translated as CAWSVQTSQPQHF.

This clone occurred a few times. This chain uses TRBV4-1 with TRBJ1-2, with D maybe TRBD1 (5 bases). Between the trimmed V and J ends, which lost 0 bases and 6 bases, there was a span of 8 bases. CDR1 and CDR2 (germline): MGHRA, YSYEKL. This CDR3 contains 13 residues. The CDR3 DNA reads as TGCGCCAGCAGCCAAGAGTGGGGGGATGGCTACACCTTC. Its protein product is CASSQEWGDGYTF.

This clone was counted a single time. The gene calls are TRBV6-5 and TRBJ1-2; the D is unclear. V was cut by 0 bases and J by 7 bases, with 15 bases left in between. The CDR3 loop spans 15 amino acids. The germline CDR1 and CDR2 sequences are MNHEY and SVGAGI. The CDR3 region has the DNA TGTGCCAGCAGTTACTCGCGCGACGGTATGGGTGGCTACACCTTC. Amino acid sequence: CASSYSRDGMGGYTF.